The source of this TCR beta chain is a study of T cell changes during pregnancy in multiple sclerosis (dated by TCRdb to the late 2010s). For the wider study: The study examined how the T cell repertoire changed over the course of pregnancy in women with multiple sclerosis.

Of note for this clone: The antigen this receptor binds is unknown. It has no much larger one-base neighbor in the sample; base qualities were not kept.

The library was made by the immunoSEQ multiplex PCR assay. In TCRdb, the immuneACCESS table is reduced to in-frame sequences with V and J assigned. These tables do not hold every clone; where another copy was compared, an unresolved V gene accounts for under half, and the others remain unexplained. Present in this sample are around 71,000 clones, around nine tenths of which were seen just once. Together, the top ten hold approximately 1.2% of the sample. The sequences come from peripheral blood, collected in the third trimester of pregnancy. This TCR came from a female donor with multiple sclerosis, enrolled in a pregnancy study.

The nucleotide sequence is TGTGCCAGCTCACCACTAGCAGGGGAGAACACTGAAGCTTTCTTT. It specifies CASSPLAGENTEAFF. The chain uses TRBV18 and TRBJ1-1; perhaps TRBD1 is the D gene, with 6 bases matching. The CDR3 measures 15 amino acids from cysteine to phenylalanine. Solely the CDR3 DNA is kept, with 45 bases framed from the first base. V is cut by 1 base and J by 1 base, and the space between the germline ends is 10 bases. CDR1 and CDR2 (KGHSH, LQKENI) derive from the germline V gene.